These 2 T cell receptor beta chains originate from one sample sequenced in a study of blood T cell repertoires in COVID-19. TCRdb's copy holds only in-frame clones and misses some; the assay was immunoSEQ multiplex PCR. In the table there are some 300,000 clones, 70% to 90% of which are singletons. Sequencing input: PBMCs or T cells enriched from blood (not recorded which). Receptors were obtained from a man aged 30-40 years who had recovered from COVID-19.

This rearrangement joins TRBV30 to TRBJ2-1; 11 positions match TRBD2. After removal of 2 bases from V and 15 bases from J, the junction contained 9 bases not matched to a gene. This CDR3 is built from 13 residues. Germline V CDR1 and CDR2: GTSNPN, SVGIG (reference sequence). CDR3 in DNA: TGTGCCTGGAGTATCTCGGGACTAGCGGCTCCGTTCTTC. It encodes CAWSISGLAAPFF.

The V gene is TRBV30, the J gene TRBJ2-3, with 10 bases matching TRBD2. Germline CDR1 GTSNPN, CDR2 SVGIG (reference sequence). The CDR3 is 15 residues long. V lost 0 bases and J lost 4; bases outside the gene matches: 4. CDR3 coding DNA: TGTGCCTGGAGTGTTGCTAGCGGGAGTTCAGATACGCAGTATTTT. Protein sequence: CAWSVASGSSDTQYF.